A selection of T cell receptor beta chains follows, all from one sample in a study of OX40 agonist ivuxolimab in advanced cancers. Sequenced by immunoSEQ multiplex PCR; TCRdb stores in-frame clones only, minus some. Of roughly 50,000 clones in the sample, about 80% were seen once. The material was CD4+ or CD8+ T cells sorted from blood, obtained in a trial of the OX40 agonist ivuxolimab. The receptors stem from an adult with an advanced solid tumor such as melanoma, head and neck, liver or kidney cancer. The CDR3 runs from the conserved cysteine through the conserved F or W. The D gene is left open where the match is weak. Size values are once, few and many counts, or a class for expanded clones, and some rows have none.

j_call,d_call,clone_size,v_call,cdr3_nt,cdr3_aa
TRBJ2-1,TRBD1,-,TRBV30,TGTGCCTCTTCGGACAGGGTGTACAATGAGCAGTTCTTC,CASSDRVYNEQFF
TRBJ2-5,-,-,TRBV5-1,TGCGCCAGCAGCTTGGGGACGGCAGAAGAGACCCAGTACTTC,CASSLGTAEETQYF
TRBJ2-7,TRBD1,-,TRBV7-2,TGTGCCAGCAGCACCGGGACAGGGGCACGCTACGAGCAGTACTTC,CASSTGTGARYEQYF
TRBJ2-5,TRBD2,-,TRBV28,TGTGCCAGCACCTCGCCTAGCGGGAGGGCCAGGGAGATCCAGTACTTC,CASTSPSGRAREIQYF
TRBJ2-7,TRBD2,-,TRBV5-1,TGCGCCAGCAGCTTGGCCATCGGACTAGTCGGTCGCTACGAGCAGTACTTC,CASSLAIGLVGRYEQYF
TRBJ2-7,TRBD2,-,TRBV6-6,TGTGCCAGTACGGCAGCGGGGGTTTACGAGCAGTACTTC,CASTAAGVYEQYF
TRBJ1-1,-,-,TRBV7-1,TGTGCCAGCAGCCCCGAGGCCGTGAACACTGAAGCTTTCTTT,CASSPEAVNTEAFF
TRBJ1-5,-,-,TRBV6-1,TGTGCCAGCGAAGGTCGTGACCGGGGAAATCAGCCCCAGCATTTT,CASEGRDRGNQPQHF
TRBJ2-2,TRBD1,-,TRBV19,TGTGCCAGCCGAAGGGACAGAAGGACCGGGGAGCTGTTTTTT,CASRRDRRTGELFF
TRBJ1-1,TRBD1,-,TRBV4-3,TGCGCCAGCAGCCAAGGAGGGACAGGGGAAACTGAAGCTTTCTTT,CASSQGGTGETEAFF
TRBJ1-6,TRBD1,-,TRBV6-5,TGTGCCAGCAAAAGGACAGGGCAGAATTCACCCCTCCACTTT,CASKRTGQNSPLHF
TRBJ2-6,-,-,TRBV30,TGTGCCTGGAGTTACACTGGGGCCAACGTCCTGACTTTC,CAWSYTGANVLTF
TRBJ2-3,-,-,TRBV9,TGTGCCAGCAGCCCGCTAAGTGCTACAGATACGCAGTATTTT,CASSPLSATDTQYF
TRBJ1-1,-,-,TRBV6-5,TGTGCCAGCATTGGGGGTCCCACTGAAGCTTTCTTT,CASIGGPTEAFF
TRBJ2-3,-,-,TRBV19,TGTGCCAGTAGTATAGCCCCCAGGGGCCCTCCGTACACAGATACGCAGTATTTT,CASSIAPRGPPYTDTQYF
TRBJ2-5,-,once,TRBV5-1,TGCGCCAGCAGCTTGATAGGGGTGGTCCAAGAGACCCAGTACTTC,CASSLIGVVQETQYF
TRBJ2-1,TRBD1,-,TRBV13,TGTGCTTCAGAGGGCGGATCCAGGGGGAGCGAGCAGTTCTTC,CASEGGSRGSEQFF
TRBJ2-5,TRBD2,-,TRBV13,TGTGCCAGCAGCTTAGGTAGCGGGGGGGCGGAGACCCAGTACTTC,CASSLGSGGAETQYF
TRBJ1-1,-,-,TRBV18,TGTGCCAGCTCATATGGGGTTGGCACTGAAGCTTTCTTT,CASSYGVGTEAFF
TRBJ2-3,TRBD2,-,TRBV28,TGTGCCAGCAGCCCCGGACTAGCGGGAGCGAGAGATACGCAGTATTTT,CASSPGLAGARDTQYF
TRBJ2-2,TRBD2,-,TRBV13,TGTGCCTGGCCGGGACTAGCGGGGTCCGGGGAGCTGTTTTTT,CAWPGLAGSGELFF
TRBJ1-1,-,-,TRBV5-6,TGTGCCAGCAGCTTGAGGGGAGGAGGAACTGAAGCTTTCTTT,CASSLRGGGTEAFF
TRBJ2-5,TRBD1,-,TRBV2,TGTGCCAGCAGGGGCGGACAGGGGGCGGGAGAGACCCAGTACTTC,CASRGGQGAGETQYF
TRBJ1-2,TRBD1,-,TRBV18,TGTGCCAGCTCACCACGGGAGGACAGGGTGGCATTC,CASSPREDRVAF
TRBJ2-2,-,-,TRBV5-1,TGCGCCAGCAGCTTGAGGGTCGACGGGGAGCTGTTTTTT,CASSLRVDGELFF
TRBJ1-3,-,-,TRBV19,TGTGCCAGTAGTTCGGCCGACAGGGGAAACACCATATATTTT,CASSSADRGNTIYF
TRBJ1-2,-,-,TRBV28,TGTGCCAGCACCGTGGTTATTACGGGGTCGATCGGCTACACCTTC,CASTVVITGSIGYTF
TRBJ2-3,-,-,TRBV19,TGTGCCAGTAGTATCAGAGTAGTCGGACCTAGCACAGATACGCAGTATTTT,CASSIRVVGPSTDTQYF
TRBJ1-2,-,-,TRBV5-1,TGCGCCAGCAGCCCTGAAGGGCGCAACTATGGCTACACCTTC,CASSPEGRNYGYTF
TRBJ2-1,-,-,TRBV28,TGTGCCAGCAGCTTCCAGGGGGGACCCGGCGACAATGAGCAGTTCTTC,CASSFQGGPGDNEQFF
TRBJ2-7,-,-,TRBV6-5,TGTGCCAGCAGTTACCGCCCCATTCACTACGAGCAGTACTTC,CASSYRPIHYEQYF
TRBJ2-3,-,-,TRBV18,TGTGCCAGCCGCGGGGCCGGGGATACGCAGTATTTT,CASRGAGDTQYF
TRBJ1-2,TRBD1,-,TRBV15,TGTGCCATCCAGTGGCGGACAGGGGGGGAATCTAACTATGGCTACACCTTC,CAIQWRTGGESNYGYTF
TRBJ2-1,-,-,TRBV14,TGTGCCAGCAGCCGGAGCTCCTACAATGAGCAGTTCTTC,CASSRSSYNEQFF
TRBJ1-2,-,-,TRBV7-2,TGTGCCAGCAGCTTAAACGGGGGCGGCCTTGGTGGCTACACCTTC,CASSLNGGGLGGYTF
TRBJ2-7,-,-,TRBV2,TGTGCCAGCAAGGAGACTCTACTATACGAGCAGTACTTC,CASKETLLYEQYF
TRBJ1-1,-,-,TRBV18,TGTGCCAGCTCAGAAGGAAAGAACACTGAAGCTTTCTTT,CASSEGKNTEAFF